A selection of T cell receptor beta chains follows, all from one sample in a study of cytomegalovirus exposure and HLA in healthy donors. TCRdb's copy holds only in-frame clones and misses some; the assay was immunoSEQ multiplex PCR. The data show about 120,000 clones, about 74% seen once. Sequencing input: PBMCs. These receptors originate from a female donor in good health and CMV-seronegative. The CDR3 runs from the conserved cysteine through the conserved F or W. The D gene is left open where the match is weak.

>TRBJ2-7|NA|TRBV9
CASSPLGGVPTREQYF
>TRBJ1-2|NA|TRBV27
CASSLTVPNYGYTF
>TRBJ2-7|TRBD1|TRBV6-5
CASSLSGDSSYEQYF
>TRBJ2-7|NA|TRBV7-2
CASSLVPAAGGLEQYF
>TRBJ1-2|TRBD1|TRBV2
CASSAGTGHGRYTF
>TRBJ1-1|TRBD1|TRBV7-8
CASSLVGKQGFAFF
>TRBJ2-3|TRBD2|TRBV9
CASSAGLAGPTDTQYF
>TRBJ1-6|NA|TRBV25-1
CASSESPSLTYNSPLHF
>TRBJ2-7|TRBD1|TRBV30
CAWGQGTGGEQYF
>TRBJ2-2|NA|TRBV5-1
CASNTDAYNRANTGELFF
>TRBJ1-6|NA|TRBV19
CASRATGGNSPLHF
>TRBJ1-6|NA|TRBV2
CASSEAGGLPNSPLHF
>TRBJ2-7|TRBD2|TRBV6-5
CASSQEGGSYEQYF
>TRBJ1-4|TRBD1|TRBV6-5
CASSQGTGNEKLFF
>TRBJ1-2|TRBD1|TRBV27
CASSPDRAYGYTF
>TRBJ2-3|NA|TRBV9
CASSGRDSTDTQYF
>TRBJ2-5|TRBD1|TRBV2
CASRGGTGGQETQYF
>TRBJ1-3|NA|TRBV6-5
CASTVDSRSGNTIYF
>TRBJ2-1|TRBD2|TRBV7-2
CASSLDGGGAPHEQFF
>TRBJ1-6|NA|TRBV13
CASSLGGDNSPLHF
>TRBJ2-2|NA|TRBV10-3
CAISESGGNTGELFF
>TRBJ1-2|TRBD1|TRBV18
CASSPWDRDGYTF
>TRBJ2-1|NA|TRBV30
CAWTGAYNEQFF
>TRBJ2-5|TRBD2|TRBV5-4
CASSFDRGGFETQYF
>TRBJ1-5|TRBD1|TRBV6-1
CAVRSQTGWGEPQHF
>TRBJ2-5|NA|TRBV19
CASSAGAFSAQYF
>TRBJ2-1|NA|TRBV9
CASSVMGADYNEQFF
>TRBJ2-1|NA|TRBV7-2
CASSLSRNEQFF
>TRBJ1-1|NA|TRBV5-1
CASSPTRGKNTEAFF
>TRBJ2-3|NA|TRBV15
CATSRSSTDTQYF
>TRBJ2-3|TRBD1|TRBV6-6
CASTQGQGATDTQYF
>TRBJ2-7|NA|TRBV7-9
CASSLSARSYEQYF
>TRBJ2-7|NA|TRBV6-1
CASSEFDAEGYEQYF
>TRBJ1-2|NA|TRBV18
CASSPGGTSYGYTF
>TRBJ2-4|TRBD1|TRBV19
CASSTQGVAKNIQYF
>TRBJ1-1|NA|TRBV6-6
CASSQGLNTEAFF
>TRBJ1-1|NA|TRBV2
CAQVRGMIHGNTEAFF
>TRBJ1-6|NA|TRBV5-1
CASSLDFWRSNSPLHF
>TRBJ1-5|TRBD1|TRBV19
CASSLPRGLPDQPQHF
>NA|NA|TRBV29-1
CSVFEAEGRAYEQYF
>TRBJ2-3|TRBD1|TRBV19
CASSIEGTATDTQYF
>TRBJ2-3|TRBD2|TRBV14
CASSQERIAGSTQYF
>TRBJ1-5|NA|TRBV6-1
CASSSGGGQPQHF
>TRBJ2-3|NA|TRBV29-1
CSVTPRTGTDTQYF
>TRBJ1-6|NA|TRBV5-1
CASSVTVLNSPLHF
>TRBJ2-3|TRBD1|TRBV30
CAWDRANTQYF
>TRBJ1-2|TRBD1|TRBV30
CAWRPGTGDYGYTF
>TRBJ2-7|NA|TRBV2
CASSDAAPGEQYF
>TRBJ2-3|NA|TRBV7-9
CASSSRELADTQYF
>TRBJ1-2|NA|TRBV6-5
CASSYQAAGGYTF
>TRBJ1-2|TRBD1|TRBV2
CASRGENRGSYGYTF
>TRBJ1-2|NA|TRBV27
CASKRDIYNYGYTF
>TRBJ2-2|TRBD2|TRBV7-9
CASSPPGRENTGELFF
>TRBJ2-1|TRBD2|TRBV4-2
CASSQDVDPPGGKGEQFF
>TRBJ1-1|TRBD1|TRBV19
CASSPGGNTEAFF
>TRBJ2-3|TRBD1|TRBV12-5
CASGWTGTDTQYF
>TRBJ2-7|TRBD1|TRBV11-2
CASSGTGGFQQYF
>TRBJ1-5|TRBD1|TRBV12-5
CASDYQGALKEPQHF
>TRBJ1-4|NA|TRBV10-1
CASSPRTATEKLFF
>TRBJ2-5|TRBD2|TRBV4-2
CASSQAPGLAGVQETQYF